One sample yielded the 16 T cell receptor beta chains listed below, sequenced in a study of graft-versus-host responses after intestinal transplantation (dated by TCRdb to the early 2020s). Receptor libraries were prepared by the immunoSEQ multiplex PCR assay. Imported from immuneACCESS, the table was reduced by TCRdb to in-frame sequences with V and J called. These copies leave out some clones; in studies compared against another copy, an unresolved V gene accounts for under half, and the cause of the remainder is not known. The sample includes some 13,000 clones, with more than 70% observed a single time. In total, the top ten clones hold approximately 50% of the sample. Sample: PBMCs, taken roughly 130 days after transplant. The receptors originated from a human patient who received an intestinal transplant, so some T cells may come from the graft donor.

This clone was seen a single time. The J gene is TRBJ2-7, the V gene TRBV28, with a possible D match to TRBD2 (5 bases). CDR1 MDHEN and CDR2 SYDVKM come from the germline V gene. V gave up 2 bases and J gave up 0 bases, with 5 bases separating them. The CDR3 is 13 amino acids. DNA of the CDR3: TGTGCCAGCAGTTTACGGGACTCCTACGAGCAGTACTTC. This encodes CASSLRDSYEQYF.

The rearrangement links TRBV9 to TRBJ2-3, with 7 positions matching TRBD2. The CDR3 consists of 16 residues. Germline trimming cut 0 bases from V and 5 bases from J; bases unmatched to any gene: 9. Germline lookup yields CDR1 SGDLS and CDR2 YYNGEE. Here the CDR3 DNA reads TGTGCCAGCAGCGTAGGGCGCGGGAGTTCGGTAGATACGCAGTATTTT. It translates to CASSVGRGSSVDTQYF.

The V and J genes are TRBV6-1 and TRBJ2-7; D possibly corresponds to TRBD2 (5 bases). This CDR3 is 14 amino acids long. Germline V lookup: CDR1 MNHNS, CDR2 SASEGT. Trimming removed 2 bases at V and 0 bases at J, with 8 bases between. CDR3 nucleotide sequence: TGTGCCAGCAGTGAACCGGGATCCTCCTACGAGCAGTACTTC. Protein: CASSEPGSSYEQYF.

The count of this clone is one. This chain connects TRBV7-2 to TRBJ1-2; possibly TRBD1 for D (5 bases). This CDR3 has 15 residues. V dropped 1 base and J dropped 7 bases, with 16 bases sitting between them. Germline V gene lookup returns CDR1 SGHTA and CDR2 FQGNSA. The CDR3 sequence is CASSLGWRGGGGYTF. The CDR3 DNA is TGTGCCAGCAGCTTAGGATGGCGGGGCGGCGGTGGCTACACCTTC.

DNA for the CDR3: TGTGCCAGCAGCGTGAGAGAGACCCAGTACTTC. This encodes CASSVRETQYF. The chain joins TRBV11-2 to TRBJ2-7; the D is unclear. The tail of the sequence fits TRBJ2-5 better, so the J call may be wrong. Germline CDR1 reads SGHAT; CDR2 reads FQNNGV. The CDR3 has 11 amino acids.

The rearrangement joins TRBV27 to TRBJ1-1; D not resolved. V was pared by 0 bases and J by 6 bases, with 8 bases between. This CDR3 contains 13 residues. The germline V gene encodes CDR1 MNHEY and CDR2 SMNVEV (reference sequence). The CDR3 region is CASSLSAAAEAFF. CDR3 DNA: TGTGCCAGCAGTTTATCAGCGGCAGCTGAAGCTTTCTTT.

The rearrangement uses TRBV4-1 and TRBJ1-1, with 7 bases identical to TRBD1. The germline CDR1 and CDR2 sequences are MGHRA and YSYEKL. The junction had 15 bases not matched to a gene; V was cut back by 10 bases and J by 4 bases. The CDR3 runs to 15 residues. The chain's CDR3 is CATRTGPQSSTEAFF. The CDR3 bases are TGCGCCACCCGGACAGGACCACAGAGTAGCACTGAAGCTTTCTTT.

The chain couples TRBV7-3 to TRBJ2-1; 10 bases are a match to TRBD2. Unmatched junction bases numbered 5, after V lost 3 bases and J lost 6 bases. Germline CDR1 is SGHTA and CDR2 is FQGTGA. The CDR3 covers 15 residues. In DNA form, the CDR3 reads TGTGCCAGCAGCTTGGGACTAGCGTTTACCAATGAGCAGTTCTTC. It is translated as CASSLGLAFTNEQFF.

The rearrangement uses TRBV27 and TRBJ2-7; D is unclear. The CDR3 has 15 residues. V lost 0 bases and J 1 base, leaving 10 bases between the germline ends. Germline CDR1 and CDR2: MNHEY and SMNVEV (reference sequence). The CDR3 reads CASSLSWEGSYEQYF. The DNA for the CDR3 is TGTGCCAGCAGTTTATCATGGGAAGGGTCCTACGAGCAGTACTTC.

The chain uses TRBV27 and TRBJ1-3; D is ambiguous. The CDR3 spans 15 residues. The germline CDR1 and CDR2 sequences are MNHEY and SMNVEV (reference sequence). Trimming removed 2 bases at V and 0 bases at J, with 8 bases between. The CDR3 nucleotides are TGTGCCAGCAGTTTAACACCGAACTCTGGAAACACCATATATTTT. Translated: CASSLTPNSGNTIYF.

The chain is built from TRBV28 and TRBJ2-1; 8 bases align to TRBD2. The junction had 3 bases not matched to a gene; V was cut back by 2 bases and J by 0 bases. The CDR3 contains 16 residues. CDR1 MDHEN and CDR2 SYDVKM come from the germline V gene. The CDR3 loop reads CASSLRTSRSYNEQFF. CDR3 DNA sequence: TGTGCCAGCAGTTTACGGACTAGCCGCTCCTACAATGAGCAGTTCTTC.

The chain couples TRBV6-1 to TRBJ1-3, with D hard to call. CDR3 length: 13 residues. From germline, CDR1 is MNHNS and CDR2 SASEGT. Between the trimmed V and J ends, which lost 4 bases and 9 bases, there was a span of 13 bases. CDR3 sequence reads: CASSASVETTIYF. CDR3 bases: TGTGCCAGCAGTGCAAGCGTGGAGACCACCATATATTTT.

V is TRBV7-9 and J is TRBJ2-1; 7 positions agree with TRBD2. Germline V gene sequence: CDR1 SEHNR, CDR2 FQNEAQ (reference sequence). The J segment lost 9 bases and the V segment lost 5 bases, leaving 7 bases of the junction unmatched. The CDR3 is 13 residues long. The CDR3: CASSQRGLPEQFF. In nucleotides, the CDR3 is TGTGCCAGCAGCCAGAGGGGACTACCTGAGCAGTTCTTC.

This chain links TRBV6-5 with TRBJ2-7, with TRBD2 as a possible D gene (5 bases). From germline, CDR1 is MNHEY and CDR2 SVGAGI. Trimming took 6 bases from V and 0 from J, leaving 12 bases between them. The CDR3 has 14 amino acids. Written as DNA, the CDR3 is TGTGCCAGCAGGGACGAGGGCAGCTCCTACGAGCAGTACTTC. Protein product: CASRDEGSSYEQYF.

The genes are TRBV19 and TRBJ1-5; D may be TRBD1 (6 bases). Germline V lookup: CDR1 LNHDA, CDR2 SQIVND (reference sequence). V was shortened by 11 bases and J by 0 bases, with 17 bases between the two germline ends. The CDR3 is 15 amino acids. CDR3 sequence (DNA): TGTGCCGTACGGGACACCTACTTTAGCAATCAGCCCCAGCATTTT. Translating it yields CAVRDTYFSNQPQHF.

This clone was counted a few times. The chain links TRBV6-4 to TRBJ2-1, with D tentatively TRBD2 (7 bases). This CDR3 has 16 residues. CDR1 and CDR2 (germline): MRHNA, SNTAGT. V was shortened by 0 bases and J by 2 bases, with 11 bases between the two germline ends. CDR3 DNA: TGTGCCAGCAGTGACTCGCCGGGGGGCCCCTACAATGAGCAGTTCTTC. Protein sequence: CASSDSPGGPYNEQFF.